The 4 T cell receptor beta chains below all came from one sample that was sequenced in a study of T cell repertoires in cytomegalovirus infection. TCRdb re-analysed the reads in MiXCR, keeping a single row per CDR3 protein. The sample has roughly 310,000 distinct CDR3 sequences, about a sixth seen once. The sequencing input was PBMCs. These receptors were obtained from a human donor in good health (CMV status not recorded). Some clones in this sample may be carry-over from other donors' samples.

This chain links TRBV20-1 with TRBJ1-2; 8 nucleotides line up with TRBD1. The germline gives CDR1 DFQATT, CDR2 SNEGSKA (reference sequence). The length of the CDR3 is 13 residues. V trimming: 6 bases; J trimming: 6 bases; junction bases outside the gene matches: 9. CDR3 nucleotide sequence: TGCAGTGCCAATTCCCACAGGGGGAATGGCTACACCTTC. Its protein product is CSANSHRGNGYTF.

This clonotype was recorded at least ten times. The chain uses TRBV19 and TRBJ2-1; possibly TRBD2 for D (7 bases). Germline V gene lookup returns CDR1 LNHDA and CDR2 SQIVND (reference sequence). The CDR3 is 14 amino acids. Trimming cost V 6 bases and J 6 bases, with 15 bases left between them. In nucleotides, the CDR3 is TGTGCCAGTAGCCGGCGGGGAGGGGGCAATGAGCAGTTCTTC. Amino acid sequence: CASSRRGGGNEQFF.

This clonotype was picked up many times. This rearrangement joins TRBV28 to TRBJ1-1, with D possibly matching TRBD1 (6 bases). V lost 1 base to trimming and J lost 3 bases, with 12 bases between them. Germline-derived CDR1 and CDR2 are MDHEN and SYDVKM. CDR3 length equals 15 residues. CDR3 loop: CASSLLQGRYTEAFF. In DNA form, the CDR3 reads TGTGCCAGCAGTTTATTGCAGGGGAGGTACACTGAAGCTTTCTTT.

This clonotype has a count of ten or more. V and J are TRBV7-2 and TRBJ1-5, with D hard to call. Germline CDR1 reads SGHTA; CDR2 reads FQGNSA. CDR3 size: 14 residues. Trimming shortened V by 1 base and J by 5 bases, and 9 bases separated the two germline ends. The CDR3 bases are TGTGCCAGCAGCTTAGATTGGGAGCATCAGCCCCAGCATTTT. Translation gives CASSLDWEHQPQHF.